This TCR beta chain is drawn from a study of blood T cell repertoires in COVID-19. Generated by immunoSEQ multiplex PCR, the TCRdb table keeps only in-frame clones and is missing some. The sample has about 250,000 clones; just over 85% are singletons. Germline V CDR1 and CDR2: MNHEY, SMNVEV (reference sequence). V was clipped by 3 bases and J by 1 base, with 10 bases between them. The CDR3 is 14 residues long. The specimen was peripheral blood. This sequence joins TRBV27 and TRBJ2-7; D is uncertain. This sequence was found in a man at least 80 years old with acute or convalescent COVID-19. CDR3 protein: CASSLKAESYEQYF. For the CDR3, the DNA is TGTGCCAGCAGTTTGAAGGCGGAATCCTACGAGCAGTACTTC.